This entry lists 25 T cell receptor beta chains sequenced from one sample in a study of CD8 T cells in Susac syndrome. cDNA came from roughly 0.5 to 1 ug RNA primed by random hexamers. TCRdb fed the immunoSEQ multiplex PCR reads into MiXCR, producing one record per CDR3 protein. This sample has about 190,000 distinct CDR3 sequences; about 94% occur once, and the top ten carry 0.1%. Input material: CD4+ T cells from PBMCs. The receptors were gathered from a human donor in good health.

The chain uses TRBV3-1 and TRBJ2-4; D unresolved. V gave up 0 bases and J gave up 10 bases, with 4 bases separating them. Germline-derived CDR1 and CDR2 are LGHDT and YNNKEL (reference sequence). The CDR3 is 11 amino acids. This CDR3 reads CASSQDRIQYF. For the CDR3, the DNA is TGTGCCAGCAGCCAAGACAGGATTCAGTACTTC.

In DNA form, the CDR3 reads TGTGCCAGCAGCCTCCGACAGGATACGCAGTATTTT. It translates to CASSLRQDTQYF. The genes are TRBV12-3 or TRBV12-4 and TRBJ2-3; TRBD1 might be the D (5 bases). This CDR3 has 12 amino acids. Deletions cut 6 bases from V and 6 bases from J, with 10 bases between.

This clonotype was seen only a few times. The chain combines TRBV11-2 with TRBJ2-4; D not resolved. Germline CDR1 SGHAT, CDR2 FQNNGV. V was pared by 5 bases and J by 12 bases, with 17 bases between. The CDR3 is made up of 13 amino acids. CDR3 bases: TGTGCCAGCAGCCTTACTGACTGGTACGGTCAGTACTTC. Translation gives CASSLTDWYGQYF.

The chain links TRBV30 to TRBJ1-5; 8 bases match TRBD1. Germline V CDR1 and CDR2: GTSNPN, SVGIG (reference sequence). J lost 2 bases, V lost 2 bases, and 2 bases had no gene match. The CDR3 is 14 amino acids. The CDR3 DNA follows: TGTGCCTGGAGTCCGGGACAGGGCAATCAGCCCCAGCATTTT. Amino acid sequence: CAWSPGQGNQPQHF. The variable domain in full, completed from reference TRBV30 and TRBJ1-5, reads SQTIHQWPATLVQPVGSPLSLECTVEGTSNPNLYWYRQAAGRGLQLLFYSVGIGQISSEVPQNLSASRPQDRQFILSSKKLLLSDSGFYLCAWSPGQGNQPQHFGDGTRLSIL.

The J gene is TRBJ2-1, the V gene TRBV20-1; TRBD2 agrees at 8 bases. The germline V gene encodes CDR1 DFQATT and CDR2 SNEGSKA (reference sequence). This CDR3 region has 15 residues. Losses at the gene ends were 1 base for V and 6 bases for J; bases not matched to a gene: 8. The CDR3 loop is CSARALAGSGNEQFF. For the CDR3, the DNA is TGCAGTGCTAGAGCCTTAGCGGGGTCGGGCAATGAGCAGTTCTTC.

The chain recombines TRBV9 with TRBJ2-3; TRBD2 aligns across 8 bases. There are 16 residues in the CDR3. The germline gives CDR1 SGDLS, CDR2 YYNGEE. V lost 0 bases, J lost 5 bases, and 8 bases stayed unmatched. The CDR3, as DNA: TGTGCCAGCAGCGTAGCGTTGCGGGGGGTAGAAGATACGCAGTATTTT. Amino acid sequence: CASSVALRGVEDTQYF.

V is TRBV7-3 and J is TRBJ1-3; a weak D match, TRBD1 (5 bases). CDR3 length: 14 amino acids. CDR1 and CDR2 from the germline V gene are SGHTA and FQGTGA. The germline V and J ends were trimmed by 5 bases and 0 bases, with 8 bases remaining between them. This chain's CDR3 is CASSLTDSGNTIYF. The DNA for the CDR3 is TGTGCCAGCAGCCTGACAGACTCTGGAAACACCATATATTTT.

J is TRBJ2-3 and V is TRBV29-1, with D possibly TRBD2 on 5 matching bases. From germline, CDR1 is SQVTM and CDR2 ANQGSEA. Trimming shortened V by 7 bases and J by 4 bases, and 9 bases separated the two germline ends. The CDR3 runs 11 residues. The CDR3 loop is CSAGSPDTQYF. In DNA, the CDR3 is TGCAGCGCTGGGAGTCCAGATACGCAGTATTTT.

This clonotype has only one observation. The gene calls are TRBV28 and TRBJ1-2; 8 positions agree with TRBD1. The CDR3 loop spans 15 amino acids. With 5 bases clipped from V and 4 bases from J, the junction kept 9 bases outside the gene matches. Germline CDR1 and CDR2: MDHEN and SYDVKM. In nucleotides, the CDR3 is TGTGCCAGCAGTCAGCGGACAGGGTTCCGCTATGGCTACACCTTC. Translated: CASSQRTGFRYGYTF.

This chain links TRBV15 with TRBJ1-2; 10 bases align to TRBD1. With 4 bases clipped from V and 7 bases from J, the junction kept 6 bases outside the gene matches. The CDR3 is made up of 14 amino acids. Germline values: CDR1 LNHNV, CDR2 YYDKDF (reference sequence). This chain's CDR3 is CATSTTRTGGGYTF. The CDR3, as DNA: TGTGCCACCAGCACAACCCGGACAGGGGGTGGCTACACCTTC.

Only a few counts were recorded for this clonotype. CDR3 bases: TGTGCCAGCAGTTTACCCGGGGGCCGAACTGAAGCTTTCTTT. Residues: CASSLPGGRTEAFF. The gene calls are TRBV12-3 or TRBV12-4 and TRBJ1-1, with D perhaps matching TRBD1 (6 bases). CDR3 length equals 14 residues. The germline V and J ends were trimmed by 2 bases and 5 bases, with 12 bases remaining between them.

This sequence joins TRBV11-1 and TRBJ1-1; D unclear. This CDR3 region has 15 residues. Germline-derived CDR1 and CDR2 are SGHAT and FQDESV (reference sequence). Trimming pared 2 bases from V and 2 bases from J, leaving 12 bases between. The CDR3 sequence: CASSLSWQANTEAFF. As DNA, the CDR3 is TGTGCCAGCAGCTTAAGTTGGCAAGCCAACACTGAAGCTTTCTTT.

In its sample, this clonotype was seen once. V is TRBV6-1 and J is TRBJ1-6; 8 bases fit TRBD1. Germline assignment: CDR1 MNHNS and CDR2 SASEGT. The CDR3 loop spans 21 amino acids. The V and J ends lost 6 bases and 0 bases, in that order; junction bases with no gene match: 19. CDR3 protein: CASRGSTAGQGAFSYNSPLHF. The CDR3 DNA sequence: TGTGCCAGCAGGGGGAGTACCGCCGGACAGGGAGCCTTCTCCTATAATTCACCCCTCCACTTT.

The chain recombines TRBV9 with TRBJ2-3; no firm D call. Trimming pared 0 bases from V and 2 bases from J, leaving 7 bases between. The germline V gene has CDR1 SGDLS and CDR2 YYNGEE. The CDR3 is 14 amino acids. CDR3 bases: TGTGCCAGCAGCGTAGGCGCGCTCACAGATACGCAGTATTTT. It is translated as CASSVGALTDTQYF.

The genes are TRBV29-1 and TRBJ1-3; TRBD1 aligns across 10 bases. There are 14 residues in the CDR3. Germline assignment: CDR1 SQVTM and CDR2 ANQGSEA. V lost 4 bases, J lost 3 bases, and 3 bases stayed unmatched. The CDR3 loop reads CSVGQGANGNTIYF. The CDR3 DNA is TGCAGCGTTGGACAGGGGGCGAATGGAAACACCATATATTTT.

The rearrangement uses TRBV20-1 and TRBJ2-1; TRBD1 agrees at 9 bases. Trimming cost V 6 bases and J 3 bases; bases outside gene matches: 12. Germline-derived CDR1 and CDR2 are DFQATT and SNEGSKA (reference sequence). This CDR3 region has 16 residues. CDR3 protein: CSAEGQGISHYNEQFF. The CDR3 DNA is TGCAGTGCCGAGGGACAGGGAATTTCACACTACAATGAGCAGTTCTTC.

The V and J genes are TRBV12-3 or TRBV12-4 and TRBJ1-2, with 8 bases matching TRBD1. The CDR3 runs 13 residues. V shed 9 bases and J 3 bases; nucleotides not matched to a gene: 6. The CDR3 DNA reads TGTGCCAGTAGCTACAGGGGGGACTATGGCTACACCTTC. Translated, it gives CASSYRGDYGYTF.

The chain couples TRBV3-1 to TRBJ2-7; 9 bases align to TRBD1. Trimming at V came to 5 bases and at J to 2 bases, leaving 10 bases not matched to a gene. CDR1 is LGHDT and CDR2 is YNNKEL in the germline V gene (reference sequence). CDR3 length equals 16 residues. CDR3 bases: TGTGCCAGCAGCATACCGACAGGGGGAGCAACCTACGAGCAGTACTTC. Its protein product is CASSIPTGGATYEQYF.

In DNA form, the CDR3 reads TGCGCCAGCAGCTTCAGGGACAGGGGATCGTTCGAGCAGTACGTC. This sequence encodes CASSFRDRGSFEQYV. The chain employs TRBV5-1 and TRBJ2-7, with 10 bases matching TRBD1. Looked up from germline, CDR1 is SGHRS and CDR2 is YFSETQ. V lost 2 bases, J lost 6 bases, and 8 bases stayed unmatched. The CDR3 length is 15 residues.

The V call is TRBV7-3, the J call TRBJ2-3, with D perhaps matching TRBD1 or TRBD2 (5 bases each). The V end was cut by 7 bases, the J end by 2 bases, with 16 bases between. This CDR3 spans 15 amino acids. The germline V gene has CDR1 SGHTA and CDR2 FQGTGA. Written as DNA, the CDR3 is TGTGCCAGCACCCTGGGGGTAGGCCCCACAGATACGCAGTATTTT. This codes for CASTLGVGPTDTQYF.

The chain links TRBV3-1 to TRBJ2-7; unclear D gene. The CDR3 is 13 amino acids. V lost 6 bases and J 5 bases, leaving 14 bases between the germline ends. Germline V gene data show CDR1 as LGHDT and CDR2 as YNNKEL (reference sequence). CDR3 amino acids: CASSTNGHDEQYF. CDR3 sequence (DNA): TGTGCCAGCAGTACGAACGGGCACGACGAGCAGTACTTC.

In DNA, the CDR3 is TGTGCCAGCAGCCTTCGGACAGTCCCGTTCTTC. Translation gives CASSLRTVPFF. The V and J genes are TRBV12-3 or TRBV12-4 and TRBJ2-1, with D possibly being TRBD1 (6 bases). The CDR3 is 11 amino acids. Trimming shortened V by 6 bases and J by 15 bases, and 15 bases separated the two germline ends.

The rearrangement joins TRBV7-2 to TRBJ2-7, with 7 bases lining up with TRBD1. Germline CDR1 and CDR2: SGHTA and FQGNSA. The CDR3 runs to 15 residues. V lost 5 bases to trimming and J lost 2 bases; unmatched junction nucleotides: 9. This CDR3 is CASSRTDGQAYEQYF. The CDR3 nucleotides read TGTGCCAGCAGCCGCACCGACGGACAGGCCTACGAGCAGTACTTC.

The chain uses TRBV9 and TRBJ1-2, with unresolved D. Germline CDR1 reads SGDLS; CDR2 reads YYNGEE. The CDR3 spans 15 residues. V was pared by 3 bases and J by 4 bases, with 16 bases between. The CDR3 DNA is TGTGCCAGCAGCGGATCCCCAGGATTTCGCTATGGCTACACCTTC. This codes for CASSGSPGFRYGYTF.

The CDR3 nucleotides read TGTGCCAGCAGTTTAGCTGGGCTGGAGACCCAGTACTTC. It encodes CASSLAGLETQYF. This chain uses TRBV27 with TRBJ2-5; the D is unclear. The CDR3 has 13 residues. Trimming cost V 2 bases and J 5 bases, with 9 bases left between them. Per the germline V gene, CDR1 is MNHEY and CDR2 is SMNVEV (reference sequence).